This TCR beta chain was obtained from a study of OX40 agonist ivuxolimab in advanced cancers. General study results and limits: At doses 0.1 to 3.0 mg/kg, CD4+ and CD8+ clones expanded.

The assay was immunoSEQ multiplex PCR, and TCRdb's table has in-frame clones only and misses some. This table has about 81,000 clones, roughly 91% appearing once. Trimming cost V 0 bases and J 11 bases, with 11 bases left between them. CDR1 SGHRS and CDR2 YFSETQ come from the germline V gene. The CDR3 extends over 12 amino acids. A note on this clone: Its matching antigen is unknown.

This sequence joins TRBV5-1 and TRBJ1-1; D is undetermined. The source is an adult with an advanced solid tumor such as melanoma, head and neck, liver or kidney cancer. The material was CD4+ or CD8+ T cells sorted from blood, obtained in a trial of the OX40 agonist ivuxolimab. CDR3 amino acids: CASSLGRDSAFF. CDR3 in DNA: TGCGCCAGCAGCTTGGGTAGGGATTCTGCTTTCTTT.